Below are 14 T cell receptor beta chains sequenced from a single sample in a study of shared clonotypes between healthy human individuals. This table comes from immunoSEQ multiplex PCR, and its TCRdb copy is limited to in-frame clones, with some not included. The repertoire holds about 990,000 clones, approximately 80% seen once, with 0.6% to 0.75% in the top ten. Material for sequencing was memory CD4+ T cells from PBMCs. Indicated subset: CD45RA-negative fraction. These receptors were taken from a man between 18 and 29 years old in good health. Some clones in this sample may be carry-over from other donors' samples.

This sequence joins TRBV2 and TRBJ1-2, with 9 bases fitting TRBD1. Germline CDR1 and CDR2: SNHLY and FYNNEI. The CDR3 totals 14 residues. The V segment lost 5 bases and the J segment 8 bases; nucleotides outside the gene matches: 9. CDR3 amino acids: CASSPGTGLGGYTF. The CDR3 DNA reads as TGTGCCAGCAGTCCCGGGACAGGGCTAGGAGGCTACACCTTC. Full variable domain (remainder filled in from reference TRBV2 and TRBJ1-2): EPEVTQTPSHQVTQMGQEVILRCVPISNHLYFYWYRQILGQKVEFLVSFYNNEISEKSEIFDDQFSVERPDGSNFTLKIRSTKLEDSAMYFCASSPGTGLGGYTFGSGTRLTVV.

CDR3 in DNA: TGTGCCACCACCAGGGGGGACTTCACTGGAAACACCATATATTTT. Translating it yields CATTRGDFTGNTIYF. V and J are TRBV28 and TRBJ1-3; 7 nucleotides agree with TRBD1. With V trimmed by 10 bases and J by 2 bases, 11 bases remained unmatched. CDR1 is MDHEN, CDR2 SYDVKM, per germline. This CDR3 has 15 residues.

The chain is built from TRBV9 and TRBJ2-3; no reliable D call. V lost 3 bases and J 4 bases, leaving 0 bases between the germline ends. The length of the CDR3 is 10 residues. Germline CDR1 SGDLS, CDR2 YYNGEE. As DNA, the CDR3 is TGTGCCAGCAGCGCAGATACGCAGTATTTT. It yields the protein CASSADTQYF.

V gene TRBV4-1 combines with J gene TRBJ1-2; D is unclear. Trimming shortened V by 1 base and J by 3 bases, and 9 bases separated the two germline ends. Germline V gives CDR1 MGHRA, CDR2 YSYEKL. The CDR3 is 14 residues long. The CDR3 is CASSQGTTYYGYTF. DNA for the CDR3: TGCGCCAGCAGCCAAGGGACTACCTACTATGGCTACACCTTC.

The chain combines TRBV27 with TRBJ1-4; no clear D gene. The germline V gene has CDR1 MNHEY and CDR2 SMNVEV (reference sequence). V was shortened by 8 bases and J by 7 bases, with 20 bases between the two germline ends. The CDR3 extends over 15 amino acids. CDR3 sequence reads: CASSEPPVYGEKLFF. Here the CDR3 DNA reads TGTGCCAGCTCCGAACCCCCGGTTTACGGTGAAAAACTGTTTTTT.

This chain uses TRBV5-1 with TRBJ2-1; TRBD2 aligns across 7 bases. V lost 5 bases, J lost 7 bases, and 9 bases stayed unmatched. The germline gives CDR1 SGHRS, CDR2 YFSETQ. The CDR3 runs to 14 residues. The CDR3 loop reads CASRVWEGRNEQFF. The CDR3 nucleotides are TGCGCCAGCAGAGTATGGGAGGGCCGTAATGAGCAGTTCTTC.

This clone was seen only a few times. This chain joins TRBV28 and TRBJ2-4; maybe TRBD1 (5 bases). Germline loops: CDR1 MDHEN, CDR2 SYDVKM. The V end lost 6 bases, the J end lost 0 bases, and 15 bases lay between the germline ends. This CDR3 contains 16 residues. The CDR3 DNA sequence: TGTGCCAGCAGCGTGGGGCGCGATATAGCCAAAAACATTCAGTACTTC. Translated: CASSVGRDIAKNIQYF.

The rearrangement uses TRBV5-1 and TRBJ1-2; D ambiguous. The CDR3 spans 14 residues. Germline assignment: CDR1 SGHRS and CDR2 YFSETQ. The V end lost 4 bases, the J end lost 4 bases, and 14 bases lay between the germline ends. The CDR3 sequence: CASSERDWGYGYTF. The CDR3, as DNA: TGCGCCAGCAGCGAAAGGGATTGGGGCTATGGCTACACCTTC.

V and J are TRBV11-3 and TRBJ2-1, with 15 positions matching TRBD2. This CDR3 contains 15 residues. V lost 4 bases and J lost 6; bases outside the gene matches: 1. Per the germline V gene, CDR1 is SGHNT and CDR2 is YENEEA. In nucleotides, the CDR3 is TGTGCCAGCAGCTGGACTAGCGGGAGGGGCAATGAGCAGTTCTTC. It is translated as CASSWTSGRGNEQFF.

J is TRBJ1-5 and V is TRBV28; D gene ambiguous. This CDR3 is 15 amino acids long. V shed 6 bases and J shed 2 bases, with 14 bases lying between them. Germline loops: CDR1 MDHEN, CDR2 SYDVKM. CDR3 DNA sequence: TGTGCCAGCAGCCCGGCGCAGCTGGGCAATCAGCCCCAGCATTTT. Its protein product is CASSPAQLGNQPQHF.

The CDR3 DNA reads as TGCAGTGTCCAGCGTCCCAGGGAGCTGTTTTTT. This translates into CSVQRPRELFF. The chain links TRBV20-1 to TRBJ2-2; no clear D. Germline CDR1 reads DFQATT; CDR2 reads SNEGSKA (reference sequence). This CDR3 is built from 11 residues. Trimming stripped 7 bases from V and 9 bases from J, with 12 bases between.

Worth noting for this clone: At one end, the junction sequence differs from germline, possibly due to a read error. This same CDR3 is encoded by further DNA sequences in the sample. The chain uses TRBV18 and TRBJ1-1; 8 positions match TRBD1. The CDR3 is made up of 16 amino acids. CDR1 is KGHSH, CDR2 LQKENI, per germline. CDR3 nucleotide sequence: TGTGCCAGCTCACCCCGGGACAGGAGTAAGAACACTGAGGCTTTCTTT. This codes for CASSPRDRSKNTEAFF. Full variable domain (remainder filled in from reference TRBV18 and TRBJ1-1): NAGVMQNPRHLVRRRGQEARLRCSPMKGHSHVYWYRQLPEEGLKFMVYLQKENIIDESGMPKERFSAEFPKEGPSILRIQQVVRGDSAAYFCASSPRDRSKNTEAFFGQGTRLTVV.

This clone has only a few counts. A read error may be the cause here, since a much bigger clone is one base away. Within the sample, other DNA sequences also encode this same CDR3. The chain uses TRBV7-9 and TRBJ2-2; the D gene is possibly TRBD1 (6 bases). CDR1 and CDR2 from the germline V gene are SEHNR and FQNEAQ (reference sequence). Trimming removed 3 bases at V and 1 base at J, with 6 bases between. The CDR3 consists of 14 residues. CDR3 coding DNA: TGTGCCAGCAGCTTGACAGGGAACACCGGGGAGCTGTTTTTT. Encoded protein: CASSLTGNTGELFF.

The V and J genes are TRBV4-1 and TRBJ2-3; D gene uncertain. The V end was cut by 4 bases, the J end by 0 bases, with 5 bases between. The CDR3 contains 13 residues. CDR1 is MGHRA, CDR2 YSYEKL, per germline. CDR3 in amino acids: CASSLLSTDTQYF. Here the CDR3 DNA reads TGCGCCAGCAGCCTACTTAGCACAGATACGCAGTATTTT.